This T cell receptor (beta chain) appears in the sequencing data of a study of blood T cell repertoires in COVID-19 (dated by TCRdb to the early 2020s). With regard to the full study: The collaborator samples originated in the United States, Italy and Spain and spanned the acute and convalescent phases of COVID-19. The prospective study material was composed of cDNA or gDNA derived from T cells, B-cell-depleted T cells, or PBMCs. The dataset comprised deeply sampled blood TCRbeta repertoires from subjects exposed to, actively infected with, or recovered from COVID-19. The repertoires were released in a freely available public database intended as a resource for research on the immune response to SARS-CoV-2. The samples were drawn from two sources: the first 160 participants of the ongoing ImmuneRACE study, and approximately 1,300 subjects contributed by 6 global collaborators. Sample metadata almost always included a de-identified subject ID, COVID-19 status, age in years and sex. Where available, HLA class I and class II types were obtained from metadata supplied by the sample provider rather than from assay-based typing.

Trimming takes 2 bases from V and 5 bases from J, and the germline ends sit 7 bases apart. From the cysteine up to the phenylalanine, the CDR3 has a length of 13 residues. This entry keeps only the CDR3 DNA: 39 bases, framed from base 1. According to the germline V gene, CDR1 reads SGHTA and CDR2 reads FQGNSA. Concerning this clone: Its antigen is unknown. Per-base qualities were not stored, and no clone one base away is much larger.

Broader findings and caveats from the paper: How much clinical and demographic metadata was included differed by source and by participant, and the metadata was provided uncurated.

The collaborating institutions used their own protocols to collect whole blood in K2EDTA tubes. Collaborator samples were shipped for TCRbeta analysis as frozen whole blood, isolated PBMCs, or DNA extracted from either sample type. TCRbeta CDR3 regions were amplified from genomic DNA using the immunoSEQ Assay, a bias-controlled multiplex PCR. As for the original processing: Within the assay, amplification of reference gene primers was used to estimate how many nucleated cells each sample contained. Sequence reads were collapsed and filtered to measure the absolute abundance of every unique TCRbeta CDR3 rearrangement. For each sample, productive Simpson clonality was calculated as the square root of Simpson's diversity index across productive rearrangements. TCRdb took this table from immuneACCESS and kept in-frame rearrangements with V and J called. Such tables lack part of the clones; where checked against another copy, unresolved V genes explain under half of the gap, and the rest is unexplained. V, J and clone size are those of that table, while D and trimming were read from the DNA. Recorded for this sample are around 81,000 clones; around four fifths of them occurred a single time. The ten largest clones represent about 3.4% of the sample.

The sequence is built from TRBV7-2 and TRBJ1-3, with the D gene call left open. The source material was peripheral blood. This sequence was found in a man between 50 and 59 years old with acute or convalescent COVID-19. The DNA sequence follows: TGTGCCAGCAGCTTACAGGAACGAAACACCATATATTTT. It is translated as CASSLQERNTIYF.